These 13 T cell receptor beta chains came from one sample sequenced in a study of vaccination effects on CD4 cells after COVID-19 (dated by TCRdb to 2021 to 2024). The library was made by the immunoSEQ multiplex PCR assay. As stored in TCRdb, this immuneACCESS dataset retains in-frame rearrangements with V and J assigned. A fraction of the clones does not appear; measured against another copy, unresolved V genes explain less than half of the discrepancy, and the remainder lacks a known reason. The sample table shows more than 35,000 clones, and 65% to 70% are seen once. Roughly 30% of the sample goes to the ten largest clones. The antigens these receptors bind are not known. The ViraFEST assay stimulated PBMC with viral peptide pools and then used TCR sequencing to identify antigen-specific CD4+ T cell clonotypes by expansion. After roughly 11 days of culture, CD4+ T cells were isolated with the EasySep CD4+ T cell isolation kit. Convalescent patients had PCR-confirmed SARS-CoV-2 infection between March and December 2020, before Alpha, Beta and Delta variants emerged in the United States.

This specimen consisted of CD4+ T cells from PBMCs cultured with a peptide pool, obtained before COVID-19 vaccination. The receptors come from a human donor who had a prior SARS-CoV-2 infection.

CDR3 DNA sequence: TGTGCCACCCGGTCCGGGACTAGCGGGAGTAGCGGGCAGTTCTTC. Its protein is CATRSGTSGSSGQFF. The genes are TRBV5-4 and TRBJ2-1; 14 bases are a match to TRBD2. V lost 9 bases to trimming and J lost 12 bases; unmatched junction nucleotides: 14. Germline V gene lookup returns CDR1 SGHNT and CDR2 YYREEE (reference sequence). The CDR3 totals 15 residues.

In this sample, this clone turned up a few times. Germline is not matched at one junction end, which may reflect a read error. The chain couples TRBV7-9 to TRBJ2-1; maybe TRBD2 (5 bases). The CDR3 is made up of 12 amino acids. The germline V gene has CDR1 SEHNR and CDR2 FQNEAQ (reference sequence). The CDR3 loop is CASSLEVGSSLF. In nucleotides, the CDR3 is TGTGCCAGCAGCCTGGAGGTGGGCTCAAGCCTCTTC.

This clone was detected a few times. V and J are TRBV5-5 and TRBJ1-1; D is unresolved. V lost 0 bases, J lost 5 bases, and 11 bases lay in between. This CDR3 has 14 amino acids. CDR1 and CDR2 (germline): SGHKS, YYEKEE (reference sequence). In nucleotides, the CDR3 is TGTGCCAGCAGCTTGGCTGCTAGCTATACTGAAGCTTTCTTT. It specifies CASSLAASYTEAFF. The variable domain in full, with the rest retrieved from reference TRBV5-5 and TRBJ1-1, is DAGVTQSPTHLIKTRGQQVTLRCSPISGHKSVSWYQQVLGQGPQFIFQYYEKEERGRGNFPDRFSARQFPNYSSELNVNALLLGDSALYLCASSLAASYTEAFFGQGTRLTVV.

The chain recombines TRBV6-5 with TRBJ2-1; no reliable D call. This CDR3 region has 13 residues. V lost 2 bases and J 10 bases, leaving 12 bases between the germline ends. Germline lookup yields CDR1 MNHEY and CDR2 SVGAGI. In DNA, the CDR3 is TGTGCCAGCAGTTACCTCGGACCTTTCGAGCAGTTCTTC. Amino acid sequence: CASSYLGPFEQFF.

This clone was picked up a small number of times. The chain recombines TRBV23-1 with TRBJ1-6; 8 bases match TRBD1. TRBV23-1 is flagged as an ORF with uncertain function. This CDR3 has 20 residues. Losses at the gene ends were 0 bases for V and 1 base for J; bases not matched to a gene: 11. DNA of the CDR3: TGCGCCAGCAGTCAATCTGACAGGGGTTCGTCTTGGTCCTATAATTCACCCCTCCACTTT. It codes for CASSQSDRGSSWSYNSPLHF.

This clone was found once. CDR3 sequence (DNA): TGTGCCGGCCAGTTAGCGGGAGGGCAAGAGACCCAGTACTTC. Amino acids: CAGQLAGGQETQYF. The chain uses TRBV7-9 and TRBJ2-5; the match to TRBD2 covers 11 bases. The trim removed 11 bases at V and 2 bases at J, leaving 7 bases unmatched. In germline, CDR1 is SEHNR, CDR2 FQNEAQ (reference sequence). The CDR3 runs to 14 residues.

The DNA of the CDR3 is TGTGCCTGGAGTGTACGGGGGATCTATCCTCTTTATAATTCACCCCTCCACTTT. It is translated as CAWSVRGIYPLYNSPLHF. The V and J genes are TRBV30 and TRBJ1-6; D might be TRBD1 (5 bases). Trimming stripped 0 bases from V and 4 bases from J, with 19 bases between. The germline gives CDR1 GTSNPN, CDR2 SVGIG (reference sequence). This CDR3 comprises 18 residues.

V and J are TRBV9 and TRBJ2-5; no reliable D call. V was pared by 0 bases and J by 5 bases, with 11 bases between. The germline V gene has CDR1 SGDLS and CDR2 YYNGEE. The CDR3 runs to 14 residues. DNA for the CDR3: TGTGCCAGCAGCGTAGAAAGTGGTGGGGAGACCCAGTACTTC. Translating gives CASSVESGGETQYF.

The chain has TRBV9 and TRBJ2-5, with D perhaps TRBD2 (5 bases). Trimming removed 3 bases at V and 4 bases at J, with 10 bases between. The germline gives CDR1 SGDLS, CDR2 YYNGEE. This CDR3 has 13 amino acids. The CDR3 DNA reads TGTGCCAGCAGCGCACGACGGGGAGAGACCCAGTACTTC. This translates into CASSARRGETQYF.

This sequence joins TRBV6-6 and TRBJ2-7; D gene uncertain. Deletions cut 2 bases from V and 2 bases from J, with 1 base between. The CDR3 spans 11 residues. Germline CDR1 reads MNHNY; CDR2 reads SVGAGI (reference sequence). The CDR3 nucleotides read TGTGCCAGCAGTTACGCCTACGAGCAGTACTTC. Amino acid sequence: CASSYAYEQYF.

V usage is TRBV15 and J usage is TRBJ2-3; 8 bases are a match to TRBD2. Germline V lookup: CDR1 LNHNV, CDR2 YYDKDF (reference sequence). The ends lost 0 bases at V and 5 bases at J; junction bases unmatched: 16. The CDR3 is 19 amino acids. CDR3 sequence (DNA): TGTGCCACCAGCAGAGAAAATGTCCGGTCCGGGAGGGCCCAAGATACGCAGTATTTT. This codes for CATSRENVRSGRAQDTQYF.

The chain joins TRBV7-2 to TRBJ2-5, with D tentatively TRBD2 (5 bases). With 1 base removed from V and 4 bases from J, the gap between germline ends came to 16 bases. Germline assignment: CDR1 SGHTA and CDR2 FQGNSA. The CDR3 covers 16 residues. The CDR3 region is CASSLGLAYRGETQYF. DNA for the CDR3: TGTGCCAGCAGCTTAGGGCTAGCCTACCGGGGAGAGACCCAGTACTTC.

The CDR3 DNA reads TGTGCCAGCAGCGCCCGGGACAGATATGGCGGCTACACCTTC. It encodes CASSARDRYGGYTF. V is TRBV9 and J is TRBJ1-2, with 7 bases identical to TRBD1. CDR3 length: 14 amino acids. Per the germline V gene, CDR1 is SGDLS and CDR2 is YYNGEE. Trimming cost V 3 bases and J 8 bases; bases outside gene matches: 10.